The text below deals with one T cell receptor beta chain. This clonotype occurred a few times. Its binding antigen is unknown. No base-level quality is on record; no much larger clone is a single base apart. The data belong to a study of identical twins (dated by TCRdb to 2016 to 2018). Background for the entire study: To test whether fetal clonotypes persist, the study used deep sequencing on TCR alpha and beta repertoires from monozygotic twins, unrelated adults of various ages, and cord blood. Replicate twin experiments were performed at different times using different library preparation protocols to rule out contamination. Study-wide conclusions, independent of this receptor: In monozygotic twins, out-of-frame TCR alpha sharing was systematically underestimated by recombination models, although the models agreed with sharing between unrelated individuals. Abundant cord blood beta clonotypes had fewer insertions, young adult naive repertoires showed a similar but weaker trend, and memory repertoires showed no such trend. Because the same donors could not be followed over many years, the conclusions relied on cross-sectional statistical analysis. Invariant T cells such as MAIT and iNKT could partly confound zero-insertion analyses, although diverse VJ usage argued against such confounding for most clonotypes. Out-of-frame TCR alpha sequences shared between twins showed an excess of low generation-probability sequences compared with coincidental sharing between unrelated individuals. In beta out-of-frame sequences, excess twin sharing was weaker, because having fewer shared sequences lowered the signal-to-noise ratio.

Library construction relied on 5' RACE. TCRdb lists the instrument as Illumina HiSeq 2000. Template switching added a universal primer binding site, and the final cDNA carried a unique molecular identifier that allowed TCR cDNA molecules to be counted accurately. Specific primers in the conserved constant-segment region were used to synthesize first-strand cDNA for the TCR alpha and beta chains. To control for contamination, every cDNA library carried two barcodes: a SMART-Mk sample barcode plus Illumina barcodes. TruSeq adapter sequences along with Illumina sample barcodes were introduced in two successive PCR steps. The TCR alpha and beta cDNA libraries were sequenced on the Illumina HiSeq platform using custom primers. The original pipeline was this. Raw reads were processed with MiGEC to extract unique molecular identifiers, and MiXCR was used to determine CDR3 positions. Recombination models were inferred per individual with the repgenHMM and IGoR tools using an EM algorithm. The tcR package in R was used for shared clonotype analysis, with sharing normalized by the product of cloneset sizes. To study raw recombination free of thymic and clonal selection effects, out-of-frame nonproductive sequences were analyzed. The raw public reads went through TCRdb reprocessing: fastp at Q25, MiXCR clone calling, in-frame beta chains kept. Entries that share a CDR3 protein sequence are merged under the most common genes and DNA. TCRdb, not the authors, supplied the V and J calls. The sample table records nearly 900,000 distinct CDR3 sequences; around an eighth of these occur just once. The ten largest make up around 1.6% of the sample.

V is pared back by 4 bases and J by 0 bases, with 12 bases lying between the germline termini. The CDR3 numbers 15 residues from cysteine through phenylalanine. Left in the record is the CDR3 DNA by itself, 45 bases read in frame from the first base. The germline V gene supplies CDR1 SGHRS and CDR2 YFSETQ. All donors were healthy Caucasians. Three pairs of female monozygotic twins, all aged roughly 18 to 29 years, made up the twin cohort. The RNA used for TCR libraries was isolated from peripheral blood mononuclear cells. The same specimen was also included in a second study, on yellow fever vaccine responses in identical twins. As noted in the second study: The T cell response to vaccination in identical twins was reported by the authors to appear partly convergent and partly personalized. The study precisely tracked vaccine-responding T cell clones in identical twins.

Sequencing was carried out using PBMCs. The chain is assembled from TRBV5-1 and TRBJ2-3; TRBD2 is a possible D gene, resting on 6 matching bases. This TCR was sampled from a woman between 18 and 29 years old in good health. The CDR3 corresponds to CASSSRDLSTDTQYF. The DNA sequence reads TGCGCCAGCAGCAGCCGGGACTTAAGCACAGATACGCAGTATTTT.